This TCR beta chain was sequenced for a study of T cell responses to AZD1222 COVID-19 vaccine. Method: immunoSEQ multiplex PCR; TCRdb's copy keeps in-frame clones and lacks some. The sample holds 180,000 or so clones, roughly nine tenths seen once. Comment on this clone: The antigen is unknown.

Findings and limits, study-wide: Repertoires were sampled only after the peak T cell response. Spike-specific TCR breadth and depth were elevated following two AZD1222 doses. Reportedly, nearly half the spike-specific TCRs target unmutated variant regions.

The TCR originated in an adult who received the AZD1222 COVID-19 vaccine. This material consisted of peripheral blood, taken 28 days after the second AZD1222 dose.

The CDR3 reads CASSIAWTGIGNQPQHF. CDR3 DNA: TGTGCCAGTAGTATAGCCTGGACAGGGATAGGGAATCAGCCCCAGCATTTT. The chain uses TRBV19 and TRBJ1-5; 8 bases match TRBD1. The CDR3 spans 17 residues. Germline V CDR1 and CDR2: LNHDA, SQIVND (reference sequence). The trim removed 1 base at V and 4 bases at J, leaving 9 bases unmatched. Looking up the rest from reference TRBV19 and TRBJ1-5 gives the full variable domain: DGGITQSPKYLFRKEGQNVTLSCEQNLNHDAMYWYRQDPGQGLRLIYYSQIVNDFQKGDIAEGYSVSREKKESFPLTVTSAQKNPTAFYLCASSIAWTGIGNQPQHFGDGTRLSIL.